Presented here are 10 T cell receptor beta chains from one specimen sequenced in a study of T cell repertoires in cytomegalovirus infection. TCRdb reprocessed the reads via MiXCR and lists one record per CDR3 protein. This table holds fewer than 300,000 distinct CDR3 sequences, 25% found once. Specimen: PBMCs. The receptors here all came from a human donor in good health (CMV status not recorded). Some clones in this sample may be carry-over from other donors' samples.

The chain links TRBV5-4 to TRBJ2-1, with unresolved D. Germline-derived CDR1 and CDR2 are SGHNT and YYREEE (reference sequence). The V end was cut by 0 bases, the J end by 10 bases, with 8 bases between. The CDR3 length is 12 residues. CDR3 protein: CASSLERREQFF. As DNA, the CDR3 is TGTGCCAGCAGCTTGGAACGCAGAGAGCAGTTCTTC.

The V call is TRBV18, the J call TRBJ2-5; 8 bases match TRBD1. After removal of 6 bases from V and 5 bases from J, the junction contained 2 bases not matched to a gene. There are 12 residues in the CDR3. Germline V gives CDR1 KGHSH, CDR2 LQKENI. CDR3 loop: CASSTGEETQYF. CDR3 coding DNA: TGTGCCAGCTCGACAGGGGAGGAGACCCAGTACTTC.

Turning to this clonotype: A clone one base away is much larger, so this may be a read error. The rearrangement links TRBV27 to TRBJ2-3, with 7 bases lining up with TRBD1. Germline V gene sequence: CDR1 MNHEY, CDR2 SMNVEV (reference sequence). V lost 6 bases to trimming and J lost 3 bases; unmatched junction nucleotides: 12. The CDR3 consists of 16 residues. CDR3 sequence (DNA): TGTGCCAGCAGGGTAACAGGGGTCTCGATAACAGATACGCAGTATTTT. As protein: CASRVTGVSITDTQYF.

The CDR3 DNA reads as TGTGCCACCAGCAGAGCCACAGGGCTATCCAACTATGGCTACACCTTC. Amino acids: CATSRATGLSNYGYTF. This rearrangement joins TRBV15 to TRBJ1-2; a weak D match, TRBD1 (6 bases). The V gene's germline CDR1 is LNHNV and CDR2 YYDKDF (reference sequence). Between the trimmed V and J ends, which lost 1 base and 2 bases, there was a span of 14 bases. This CDR3 comprises 16 residues. Full variable domain (remainder filled in from reference TRBV15 and TRBJ1-2): DAMVIQNPRYQVTQFGKPVTLSCSQTLNHNVMYWYQQKSSQAPKLLFHYYDKDFNNEADTPDNFQSRRPNTSFCFLDIRSPGLGDTAMYLCATSRATGLSNYGYTFGSGTRLTVV.

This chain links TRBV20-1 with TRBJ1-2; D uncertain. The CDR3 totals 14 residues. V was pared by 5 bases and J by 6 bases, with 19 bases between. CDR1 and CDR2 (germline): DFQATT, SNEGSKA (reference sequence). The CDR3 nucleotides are TGCAGTGCTGCTCTCAGGACCGGTGGAGATGGCTACACCTTC. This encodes CSAALRTGGDGYTF.

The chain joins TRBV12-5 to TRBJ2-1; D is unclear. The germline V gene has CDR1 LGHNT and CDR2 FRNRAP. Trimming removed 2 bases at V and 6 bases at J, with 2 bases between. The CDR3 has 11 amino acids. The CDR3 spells CASGLSNEQFF. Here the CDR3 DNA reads TGTGCTAGTGGTTTGAGCAATGAGCAGTTCTTC.

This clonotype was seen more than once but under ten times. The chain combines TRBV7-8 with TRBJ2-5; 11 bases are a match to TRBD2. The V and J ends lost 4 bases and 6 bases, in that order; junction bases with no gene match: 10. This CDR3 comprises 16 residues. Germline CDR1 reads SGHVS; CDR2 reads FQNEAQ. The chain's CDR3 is CASSSSGTSGQQTQYF. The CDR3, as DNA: TGTGCCAGCAGCTCGTCCGGGACTAGCGGCCAGCAGACCCAGTACTTC. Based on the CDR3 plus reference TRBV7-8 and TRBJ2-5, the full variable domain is GAGVSQSPRYKVAKRGQDVALRCDPISGHVSLFWYQQALGQGPEFLTYFQNEAQLDKSGLPSDRFFAERPEGSVSTLKIQRTQQEDSAVYLCASSSSGTSGQQTQYFGPGTRLLVL.

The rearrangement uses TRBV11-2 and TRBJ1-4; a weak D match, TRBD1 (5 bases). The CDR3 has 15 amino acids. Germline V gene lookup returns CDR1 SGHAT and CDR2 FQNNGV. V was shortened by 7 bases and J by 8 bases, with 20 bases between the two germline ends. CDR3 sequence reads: CASTIPGPNQEKLFF. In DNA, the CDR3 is TGTGCCAGCACTATACCGGGACCGAACCAGGAAAAACTGTTTTTT.

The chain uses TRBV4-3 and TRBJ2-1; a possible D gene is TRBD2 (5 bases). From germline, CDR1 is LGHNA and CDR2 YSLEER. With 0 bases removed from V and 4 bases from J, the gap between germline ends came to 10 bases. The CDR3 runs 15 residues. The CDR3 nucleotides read TGCGCCAGCAGCCAAGAGGAGGCGCCATACAATGAGCAGTTCTTC. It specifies CASSQEEAPYNEQFF.

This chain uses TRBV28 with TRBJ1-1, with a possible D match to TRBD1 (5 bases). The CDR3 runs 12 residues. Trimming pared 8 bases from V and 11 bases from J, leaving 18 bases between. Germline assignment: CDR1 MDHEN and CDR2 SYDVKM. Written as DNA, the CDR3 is TGTGCCAGCTCAACGGGGGGTGAGGGTGCTTTCTTT. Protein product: CASSTGGEGAFF.